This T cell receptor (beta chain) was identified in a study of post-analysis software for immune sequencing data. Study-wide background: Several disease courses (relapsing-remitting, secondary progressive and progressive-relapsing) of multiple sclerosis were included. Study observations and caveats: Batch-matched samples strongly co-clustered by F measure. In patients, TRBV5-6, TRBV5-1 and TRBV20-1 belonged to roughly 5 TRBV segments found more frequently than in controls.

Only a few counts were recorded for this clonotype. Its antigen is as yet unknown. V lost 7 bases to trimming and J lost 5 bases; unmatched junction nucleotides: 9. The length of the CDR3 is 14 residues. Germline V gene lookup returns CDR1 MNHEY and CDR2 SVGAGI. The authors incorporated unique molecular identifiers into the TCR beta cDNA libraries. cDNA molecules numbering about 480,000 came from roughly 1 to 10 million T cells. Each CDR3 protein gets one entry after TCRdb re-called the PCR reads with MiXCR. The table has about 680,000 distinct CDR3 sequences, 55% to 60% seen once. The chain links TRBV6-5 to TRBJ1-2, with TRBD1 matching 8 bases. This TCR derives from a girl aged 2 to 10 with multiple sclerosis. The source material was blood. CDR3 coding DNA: TGTGCCAGCATCAGCCCCGGGACAGGTTATGGCTACACCTTC. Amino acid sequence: CASISPGTGYGYTF.